This T cell receptor (beta chain) is drawn from a study of blood T cells in healthy people across ages. From germline, CDR1 is SQVTM and CDR2 ANQGSEA. The CDR3 is 19 amino acids. Together with a sample-barcoded 5' primer, a J-beta primer mix was included in a second PCR lasting roughly 6 to 12 cycles. TCRdb reprocessed the 5' RACE reads via MiXCR and lists one record per CDR3 protein. The data hold hundreds of thousands of distinct CDR3 sequences, with 50% to 60% observed a single time. This TCR was recovered from a man aged 60 to 69 in good health. The material sequenced was blood. The V gene is TRBV29-1, the J gene TRBJ2-5; tentatively, D is TRBD2 (6 bases). The DNA end lines up better with TRBJ2-1; the J call may be wrong. In nucleotides, the CDR3 is TGCAGCGTTGAAGATCCAGGATTAGCGGCGGGCTACCTCCAAGAGACCCAGTTCTTC. This gives the protein CSVEDPGLAAGYLQETQFF.